This T cell receptor (beta chain) was identified in a study of OX40 agonist ivuxolimab in advanced cancers. Study information: Six ivuxolimab dose levels, 0.01 to 10 mg/kg, were given intravenously every 2 weeks.

TCRdb's table, derived via immunoSEQ multiplex PCR, lists solely in-frame clones and lacks some. The sample carries roughly 100,000 clones, 90% recorded once. From germline, CDR1 is SGHRS and CDR2 YFSETQ. Trimming took off 5 bases at V and 6 bases at J, with 17 bases between the two ends. This CDR3 spans 15 amino acids. The sequence came from an adult with an advanced solid tumor such as melanoma, head and neck, liver or kidney cancer. The sample here was CD4+ or CD8+ T cells sorted from blood, taken in a trial of the OX40 agonist ivuxolimab. V usage is TRBV5-1 and J usage is TRBJ2-2; TRBD1 might be the D (9 bases). CDR3 in DNA: TGCGCCAGCAGGCAGGGACAGGGACTAGCCGGGGAGCTGTTTTTT. It encodes CASRQGQGLAGELFF. Drawing the rest from reference TRBV5-1 and TRBJ2-2, the complete variable domain is KAGVTQTPRYLIKTRGQQVTLSCSPISGHRSVSWYQQTPGQGLQFLFEYFSETQRNKGNFPGRFSGRQFSNSRSEMNVSTLELGDSALYLCASRQGQGLAGELFFGEGSRLTVL.